The 4 T cell receptor beta chains given below trace back to one sample, sequenced in a study of blood T cells in healthy people across ages. A sample-barcoded 5' primer and a J-beta primer mix were used in a second PCR of roughly 7 to 12 cycles. TCRdb reanalysed the 5' RACE reads using MiXCR and keeps one entry per CDR3 protein. The sample includes 1.5 million to 2 million distinct CDR3 sequences, roughly 32% of them seen just once. Sequences were obtained from blood. Receptors originate from a woman in her 30s in good health.

The chain combines TRBV30 with TRBJ2-7; 9 bases fit TRBD2. V was clipped by 7 bases and J by 5 bases; unmatched bases: 3. In germline, CDR1 is GTSNPN, CDR2 SVGIG (reference sequence). This CDR3 spans 11 amino acids. CDR3 sequence reads: CAYAGGHEQYF. The CDR3, as DNA: TGTGCCTATGCGGGGGGGCACGAGCAGTACTTC.

This sequence joins TRBV2 and TRBJ1-2; D is unclear. CDR1 is SNHLY, CDR2 FYNNEI, per germline. V lost 6 bases and J 8 bases, leaving 16 bases between the germline ends. The CDR3 is 13 residues long. CDR3 nucleotide sequence: TGTGCCAGCAGCCTACGGGCCCTTGTGGGCTACACCTTC. This encodes CASSLRALVGYTF.

This clonotype showed up just a few times. The CDR3 coding sequence is TGCAGTGCTAGGGCAGGGACCCCGGAGACCCAGTACTTC. It yields the protein CSARAGTPETQYF. J is TRBJ2-5 and V is TRBV20-1; tentatively, D is TRBD1 or TRBD2 (5 bases each). Looked up from germline, CDR1 is DFQATT and CDR2 is SNEGSKA (reference sequence). This CDR3 spans 13 amino acids. With 3 bases removed from V and 5 bases from J, the gap between germline ends came to 13 bases.

The table lists this clonotype with many counts. The CDR3 DNA is TGCAGTGCTACGTACCTTGGCGGGGGGCCAAACAATGAGCAGTTCTTC. Its protein product is CSATYLGGGPNNEQFF. The chain employs TRBV20-1 and TRBJ2-1, with 8 bases fitting TRBD2. The germline V gene encodes CDR1 DFQATT and CDR2 SNEGSKA (reference sequence). The J segment lost 5 bases and the V segment lost 4 bases, leaving 13 bases of the junction unmatched. This CDR3 region has 16 residues.